These 27 T cell receptor beta chains share one sample of origin, sequenced in a study of cytomegalovirus exposure and HLA in healthy donors. It was with 60 Vbeta and 13 Jbeta primers that the PCR ran. Clones were read by immunoSEQ multiplex PCR, and TCRdb kept only the in-frame ones, dropping some. Found here are about 110,000 clones, roughly 74% of them singletons; the top ten hold approximately 0.9%. What was sequenced was PBMCs. These receptors originate from a woman in her twenties or thirties in good health and CMV-seronegative.

The chain has TRBV5-1 and TRBJ1-1; 12 nucleotides match TRBD1. Germline CDR1 reads SGHRS; CDR2 reads YFSETQ. This CDR3 has 18 amino acids. V gave up 0 bases and J gave up 6 bases; unmatched junction bases: 12. The CDR3 here is CASSLGIRDRGLLAEAFF. DNA of the CDR3: TGCGCCAGCAGCTTGGGGATCCGGGACAGGGGGCTTTTAGCTGAAGCTTTCTTT.

The sample holds a few counts of this clone. The V call is TRBV7-2, the J call TRBJ1-2; 8 bases align to TRBD1. Germline V lookup: CDR1 SGHTA, CDR2 FQGNSA. This CDR3 spans 13 amino acids. V lost 7 bases to trimming and J lost 8 bases; unmatched junction nucleotides: 9. The CDR3 here is CASTPTGGVGYTF. CDR3 sequence (DNA): TGTGCCAGCACGCCTACAGGGGGAGTAGGCTACACCTTC.

The chain joins TRBV27 to TRBJ1-3; D is undetermined. Germline CDR1 is MNHEY and CDR2 is SMNVEV (reference sequence). Between the trimmed V and J ends, which lost 4 bases and 8 bases, there was a span of 18 bases. The CDR3 is made up of 15 amino acids. In DNA form, the CDR3 reads TGTGCCAGCAGTTCTTGGGGAGGCCCCGGGGACACCATATATTTT. It translates to CASSSWGGPGDTIYF.

In its sample, this clone was seen a few times. The chain links TRBV6-1 to TRBJ2-2; 8 nucleotides align to TRBD1. CDR1 is MNHNS and CDR2 is SASEGT in the germline V gene. This CDR3 comprises 15 residues. V dropped 7 bases and J dropped 1; count of bases not matched to a gene: 5. CDR3 sequence: CASTTGEENTGELFF. The CDR3 DNA follows: TGTGCCAGCACGACAGGGGAGGAGAACACCGGGGAGCTGTTTTTT.

CDR3 amino acids: CSVEGGTGALMNTEAFF. CDR3 bases: TGCAGCGTTGAAGGGGGAACAGGGGCACTAATGAACACTGAAGCTTTCTTT. The chain is built from TRBV29-1 and TRBJ1-1; 7 bases are a match to TRBD1. Unmatched junction bases numbered 11, after V lost 1 base and J lost 0 bases. Germline V gene sequence: CDR1 SQVTM, CDR2 ANQGSEA. There are 17 residues in the CDR3.

This chain joins TRBV25-1 and TRBJ2-3, with 8 positions matching TRBD1. The junction had 9 bases not matched to a gene; V was cut back by 11 bases and J by 5 bases. The CDR3 contains 13 residues. Germline values: CDR1 MGHDK, CDR2 SYGVNS. The DNA for the CDR3 is TGTGCCGTCCGACAGGGGATTATAGATACGCAGTATTTT. Its translation: CAVRQGIIDTQYF.

CDR3 loop: CASSLAGGEGGIQYF. The DNA for the CDR3 is TGCGCCAGCAGCTTGGCCGGGGGGGAAGGGGGCATTCAGTACTTC. This rearrangement joins TRBV5-1 to TRBJ2-4; 8 nucleotides line up with TRBD2. Germline values: CDR1 SGHRS, CDR2 YFSETQ. V gave up 0 bases and J gave up 9 bases; unmatched junction bases: 8. The CDR3 is 15 amino acids.

The chain combines TRBV5-8 with TRBJ1-2, with unresolved D. Trimming left V 5 bases short and J 7 bases short, with 15 bases between. The CDR3 contains 13 residues. The germline gives CDR1 SGHTS, CDR2 YDEGEE. Written as DNA, the CDR3 is TGTGCCAGCAGAAGAGGAGGTTATGTTGGCTACACCTTC. As protein: CASRRGGYVGYTF. The full variable domain, its missing parts supplied by reference TRBV5-8 and TRBJ1-2, is EAGVTQSPTHLIKTRGQQATLRCSPISGHTSVYWYQQALGLGLQFLLWYDEGEERNRGNFPPRFSGRQFPNYSSELNVNALELEDSALYLCASRRGGYVGYTFGSGTRLTVV.

This chain links TRBV7-9 with TRBJ2-7; 9 bases match TRBD2. The CDR3 is 16 amino acids. The junction had 5 bases not matched to a gene; V was cut back by 2 bases and J by 0 bases. Per germline, CDR1 SEHNR and CDR2 FQNEAQ (reference sequence). CDR3: CASSLTLAGISYEQYF. For the CDR3, the DNA is TGTGCCAGCAGCTTAACTCTAGCGGGAATCTCCTACGAGCAGTACTTC.

The V gene is TRBV5-4, the J gene TRBJ2-1; TRBD1 agrees at 11 bases. Per the germline V gene, CDR1 is SGHNT and CDR2 is YYREEE (reference sequence). The CDR3 runs to 16 residues. V lost 5 bases, J lost 4 bases, and 8 bases stayed unmatched. The CDR3 protein is CASSGQGAMGYNEQFF. Written as DNA, the CDR3 is TGTGCCAGCAGTGGACAGGGGGCGATGGGATACAATGAGCAGTTCTTC.

The chain recombines TRBV6-1 with TRBJ1-1, with D uncertain. Trimming took off 8 bases at V and 6 bases at J, with 13 bases between the two ends. Looked up from germline, CDR1 is MNHNS and CDR2 is SASEGT. The CDR3 is 12 amino acids. The chain's CDR3 is CASRRITPEAFF. As DNA, the CDR3 is TGTGCCAGCCGGCGGATCACACCTGAAGCTTTCTTT.

The DNA for the CDR3 is TGTGCCTGGAGTGTACAGGGGGCGGGAAAACTGTTTTTT. This translates into CAWSVQGAGKLFF. V usage is TRBV30 and J usage is TRBJ1-4, with 9 bases that match TRBD1. This CDR3 has 13 residues. Trimming cost V 0 bases and J 10 bases; bases outside gene matches: 3. Germline V gene data show CDR1 as GTSNPN and CDR2 as SVGIG (reference sequence).

The chain joins TRBV19 to TRBJ1-1, with no clear D. Trimming pared 5 bases from V and 1 base from J, leaving 14 bases between. The CDR3 is 15 residues long. Per germline, CDR1 LNHDA and CDR2 SQIVND (reference sequence). The chain's CDR3 is CASSVAGGSNTEAFF. CDR3 DNA: TGTGCCAGTAGTGTAGCGGGTGGATCGAACACTGAAGCTTTCTTT.

This clone was recorded a few times. The V gene is TRBV30, the J gene TRBJ2-7, with D unclear. Germline-derived CDR1 and CDR2 are GTSNPN and SVGIG (reference sequence). The V gene lost 4 bases and the J gene lost 6 bases, with 10 bases spanning the gap. The CDR3 runs to 11 residues. The CDR3 protein is CAWNRGGEQYF. The CDR3 coding sequence is TGTGCCTGGAATAGAGGCGGCGAGCAGTACTTC.

This sequence joins TRBV27 and TRBJ2-7; 9 nucleotides align to TRBD1. This CDR3 is built from 15 residues. Trimming at V came to 1 base and at J to 5 bases, leaving 6 bases not matched to a gene. In germline, CDR1 is MNHEY, CDR2 SMNVEV (reference sequence). The CDR3 coding sequence is TGTGCCAGCAGTTTATTCTTCGGACAGGGGAACGAGCAGTACTTC. This encodes CASSLFFGQGNEQYF.

The chain uses TRBV5-4 and TRBJ2-7; 7 bases align to TRBD1. Germline-derived CDR1 and CDR2 are SGHNT and YYREEE (reference sequence). With 2 bases clipped from V and 2 bases from J, the junction kept 7 bases outside the gene matches. The CDR3 spans 15 residues. This CDR3 is CASSFGQAETYEQYF. CDR3 nucleotides: TGTGCCAGCAGCTTTGGACAGGCCGAAACCTACGAGCAGTACTTC.

The gene calls are TRBV5-1 and TRBJ2-4; D is ambiguous. V lost 4 bases and J lost 9, with 17 bases in between. The CDR3 consists of 14 residues. CDR1 and CDR2 (germline): SGHRS, YFSETQ. The CDR3: CASSRGESPAIQYF. Written as DNA, the CDR3 is TGCGCCAGCAGCCGAGGAGAGTCCCCCGCCATTCAGTACTTC.

The chain recombines TRBV7-6 with TRBJ1-5; D unresolved. Trimming took 0 bases from V and 7 from J, leaving 7 bases between them. The CDR3 runs to 13 residues. Germline CDR1 SGHVS, CDR2 FNYEAQ. CDR3: CASSLAEDQPQHF. The CDR3 coding sequence is TGTGCCAGCAGCTTAGCGGAGGACCAGCCCCAGCATTTT.

This chain uses TRBV30 with TRBJ1-1, with D possibly TRBD1 on 5 matching bases. V was clipped by 7 bases and J by 6 bases, with 24 bases between them. Germline CDR1 is GTSNPN and CDR2 is SVGIG (reference sequence). The CDR3 is made up of 15 amino acids. CDR3 protein: CAFSDTIGLVAEAFF. DNA for the CDR3: TGTGCCTTCTCGGACACCATAGGCCTGGTCGCTGAAGCTTTCTTT.

V gene TRBV19 combines with J gene TRBJ1-1; no definite D call. The CDR3 runs 13 residues. V was cut by 7 bases and J by 5 bases, with 14 bases left in between. Germline loops: CDR1 LNHDA, CDR2 SQIVND (reference sequence). The CDR3 is CASTLGVGTEAFF. The CDR3, as DNA: TGTGCCAGTACTCTCGGGGTAGGGACTGAAGCTTTCTTT.

This sequence joins TRBV11-2 and TRBJ2-5, with 9 positions matching TRBD2. The CDR3 extends over 16 amino acids. J was trimmed by 4 bases and V by 7 bases; bases with no gene match: 13. CDR1 SGHAT and CDR2 FQNNGV come from the germline V gene. This CDR3 reads CASTLGVSGRTETQYF. CDR3 DNA: TGTGCCAGCACCCTAGGGGTTAGCGGGAGAACAGAGACCCAGTACTTC.

The chain is built from TRBV15 and TRBJ1-4; 7 bases are a match to TRBD1. The V gene end was trimmed by 2 bases and the J gene end by 7 bases; junction bases not matched to a gene: 7. CDR1 LNHNV and CDR2 YYDKDF come from the germline V gene (reference sequence). CDR3 length: 15 amino acids. CDR3 region: CATSRNRGPREKLFF. The CDR3 region has the DNA TGTGCCACCAGCAGAAACAGGGGTCCGCGTGAAAAACTGTTTTTT.

This clone was observed a few times. This chain joins TRBV6-1 and TRBJ2-1; D ambiguous. Germline V gene lookup returns CDR1 MNHNS and CDR2 SASEGT. V was pared by 6 bases and J by 0 bases, with 9 bases between. The CDR3 runs to 14 residues. The CDR3 nucleotides read TGTGCCAGCAGCGAGGCTAGCTCCTACAATGAGCAGTTCTTC. Its translation: CASSEASSYNEQFF.

The J gene is TRBJ2-1, the V gene TRBV5-1; 7 nucleotides agree with TRBD1. CDR3 size: 14 residues. Germline V CDR1 and CDR2: SGHRS, YFSETQ. Germline trimming cut 0 bases from V and 9 bases from J; bases unmatched to any gene: 6. CDR3 in amino acids: CASSLEGASGEQFF. Here the CDR3 DNA reads TGCGCCAGCAGCTTGGAGGGGGCTTCGGGTGAGCAGTTCTTC.

This chain connects TRBV5-4 to TRBJ2-7; 9 nucleotides line up with TRBD1. From germline, CDR1 is SGHNT and CDR2 YYREEE (reference sequence). The J segment lost 7 bases and the V segment lost 1 base, leaving 9 bases of the junction unmatched. This CDR3 has 15 residues. As DNA, the CDR3 is TGTGCCAGCAGCTTGTCGGGACAGGGCTCCGTGGAGCAGTACTTC. Amino acids: CASSLSGQGSVEQYF.

The J gene is TRBJ2-3, the V gene TRBV2; 7 bases map to TRBD2. CDR3 length equals 15 residues. Germline CDR1 SNHLY, CDR2 FYNNEI. The ends lost 2 bases at V and 7 bases at J; junction bases unmatched: 9. DNA for the CDR3: TGTGCCAGCAGTGAAAAACAAGCGGGGAGGTATACGCAGTATTTT. Translating gives CASSEKQAGRYTQYF.

V is TRBV11-1 and J is TRBJ1-6, with TRBD1 matching 12 bases. The V and J ends lost 1 base and 10 bases, in that order; junction bases with no gene match: 2. From germline, CDR1 is SGHAT and CDR2 FQDESV (reference sequence). CDR3 length: 15 residues. This chain's CDR3 is CASSLVGTGGSPLHF. Here the CDR3 DNA reads TGTGCCAGCAGCTTAGTTGGGACAGGGGGCTCACCCCTCCACTTT.